The 18 T cell receptor beta chains in this list originate from one sample, sequenced in a study of shared clonotypes between healthy human individuals. This table comes from immunoSEQ multiplex PCR, and its TCRdb copy is limited to in-frame clones, with some not included. The table records some 240,000 clones, under 80% of them present only once. The sequencing sample was made of memory CD4+ T cells sorted from blood. Specified subset: CD45RA-negative fraction. These receptors all stem from a man younger than 40 in good health.

The gene calls are TRBV25-1 and TRBJ2-3; the D gene could be TRBD1 or TRBD2 (5 bases each). The CDR3 covers 14 residues. The germline V gene encodes CDR1 MGHDK and CDR2 SYGVNS. Trimming took off 3 bases at V and 1 base at J, with 8 bases between the two ends. The CDR3 coding sequence is TGTGCCAGCAGTGACGGGACCGGCACAGATACGCAGTATTTT. This sequence encodes CASSDGTGTDTQYF. The full variable domain, in which reference TRBV25-1 and TRBJ2-3 provide the parts outside the CDR3, is EADIYQTPRYLVIGTGKKITLECSQTMGHDKMYWYQQDPGMELHLIHYSYGVNSTEKGDLSSESTVSRIRTEHFPLTLESARPSHTSQYLCASSDGTGTDTQYFGPGTRLTVL.

The chain recombines TRBV30 with TRBJ2-7, with a weak D call TRBD1 (5 bases). V was cut by 2 bases and J by 5 bases, with 10 bases left in between. Germline V CDR1 and CDR2: GTSNPN, SVGIG (reference sequence). The CDR3 spans 12 residues. In nucleotides, the CDR3 is TGTGCCTGGAGTCCAGGGTCAGACGAGCAGTACTTC. It translates to CAWSPGSDEQYF.

The CDR3 sequence is CASSLVSDQTYEQYF. CDR3 coding DNA: TGTGCCAGCAGCTTAGTTTCAGATCAAACCTACGAGCAGTACTTC. The genes are TRBV7-2 and TRBJ2-7; D is unclear. V was clipped by 1 base and J by 2 bases, with 12 bases between them. The V gene's germline CDR1 is SGHTA and CDR2 FQGNSA. CDR3 length equals 15 residues.

This clone was counted once. The gene calls are TRBV5-4 and TRBJ2-5; perhaps TRBD2 as D (6 bases). The CDR3 runs 14 residues. V was shortened by 6 bases and J by 4 bases, with 16 bases between the two germline ends. CDR1 and CDR2 (germline): SGHNT, YYREEE (reference sequence). CDR3 protein: CASMLKGGGETQYF. In nucleotides, the CDR3 is TGTGCCAGCATGCTAAAGGGAGGTGGAGAGACCCAGTACTTC.

This chain joins TRBV4-1 and TRBJ2-1, with TRBD2 identical over 11 bases. Germline assignment: CDR1 MGHRA and CDR2 YSYEKL. V trimming: 1 base; J trimming: 8 bases; junction bases outside the gene matches: 7. This CDR3 comprises 16 residues. The CDR3 DNA follows: TGCGCCAGCAGCCAAGCGATGGAACTAGCGGGAGATGAGCAGTTCTTC. Amino acids: CASSQAMELAGDEQFF.

There are a few counts of this clone. The chain couples TRBV6-5 to TRBJ1-5; D uncertain. Germline V gene sequence: CDR1 MNHEY, CDR2 SVGAGI. The CDR3 consists of 13 residues. Trimming took off 10 bases at V and 2 bases at J, with 12 bases between the two ends. The CDR3 loop reads CATTAGGNQPQHF. The CDR3 DNA reads TGTGCCACCACAGCTGGGGGCAATCAGCCCCAGCATTTT.

The CDR3 here is CASSSGISGQGLNTEAFF. The CDR3 DNA follows: TGTGCCAGCAGCTCGGGGATATCGGGACAGGGACTGAACACTGAAGCTTTCTTT. The chain couples TRBV7-8 to TRBJ1-1, with 9 positions matching TRBD1. With 4 bases clipped from V and 0 bases from J, the junction kept 12 bases outside the gene matches. The CDR3 has 18 residues. Per germline, CDR1 SGHVS and CDR2 FQNEAQ.

This clone is a singleton in its sample. Here the CDR3 reads CASSEAGQTNYGYTF. DNA of the CDR3: TGTGCCAGCAGTGAAGCGGGACAGACCAACTATGGCTACACCTTC. J is TRBJ1-2 and V is TRBV6-1, with TRBD1 identical over 7 bases. CDR3 length: 15 residues. The germline gives CDR1 MNHNS, CDR2 SASEGT. The junction had 3 bases not matched to a gene; V was cut back by 0 bases and J by 2 bases.

This sequence joins TRBV6-4 and TRBJ2-1; 13 bases agree with TRBD2. The V gene's germline CDR1 is MRHNA and CDR2 SNTAGT. Trimming removed 0 bases from V and 8 bases from J; junction bases left unmatched: 7. CDR3 length: 17 amino acids. The CDR3 coding sequence is TGTGCCAGCAGTGACTCCAGGACTAGCGGGAGAGGGTATGAGCAGTTCTTC. The encoded protein is CASSDSRTSGRGYEQFF.

This chain connects TRBV19 to TRBJ2-7; no clear D. Trimming removed 6 bases at V and 6 bases at J, with 15 bases between. The germline V gene has CDR1 LNHDA and CDR2 SQIVND (reference sequence). The CDR3 extends over 13 amino acids. The CDR3 nucleotides read TGTGCCAGTAGCCCGAACCGGGCAAGCGAGCAGTACTTC. Encoded protein: CASSPNRASEQYF.

This clone was recorded once. The V call is TRBV10-1, the J call TRBJ2-7; TRBD2 aligns across 10 bases. Trimming removed 0 bases from V and 3 bases from J; junction bases left unmatched: 8. CDR1 and CDR2 (germline): WNHNN, SYGVQD (reference sequence). The CDR3 totals 17 residues. CDR3 nucleotide sequence: TGCGCCAGCAGTGAGTCGACTTCGGCTAGCGGGAGCTACGAGCAGTACTTC. Translation gives CASSESTSASGSYEQYF.

The V call is TRBV11-2, the J call TRBJ1-1, with D perhaps TRBD1 (6 bases). The CDR3 runs to 15 residues. Trimming removed 0 bases at V and 5 bases at J, with 13 bases between. The germline CDR1 and CDR2 sequences are SGHAT and FQNNGV. The CDR3 reads CASSLEGAKSTEAFF. The CDR3 nucleotides are TGTGCCAGCAGCTTAGAGGGGGCGAAGAGTACTGAAGCTTTCTTT.

The J gene is TRBJ1-1, the V gene TRBV28; D possibly corresponds to TRBD1 (5 bases). The CDR3 spans 15 residues. The germline gives CDR1 MDHEN, CDR2 SYDVKM. Trimming cost V 3 bases and J 3 bases, with 14 bases left between them. CDR3 bases: TGTGCCAGCAGTTTCCCAAGGGGCGGGCACACTGAAGCTTTCTTT. Translating gives CASSFPRGGHTEAFF.

The chain couples TRBV11-3 to TRBJ2-3; no definite D call. With 5 bases removed from V and 0 bases from J, the gap between germline ends came to 9 bases. This CDR3 has 14 amino acids. Germline V lookup: CDR1 SGHNT, CDR2 YENEEA. The CDR3 coding sequence is TGTGCCAGCAGCCCCTCAGTTAGCACAGATACGCAGTATTTT. It is translated as CASSPSVSTDTQYF.

J is TRBJ2-3 and V is TRBV9, with a tentative D call TRBD1 (6 bases). CDR1 and CDR2 (germline): SGDLS, YYNGEE. The CDR3 covers 16 residues. The germline V and J ends were trimmed by 7 bases and 3 bases, with 21 bases remaining between them. For the CDR3, the DNA is TGTGCCAGCTCTAGACAAACAGGGAATCCGACAGATACGCAGTATTTT. Translation: CASSRQTGNPTDTQYF.

This clone was detected only once. This chain joins TRBV5-1 and TRBJ2-2, with TRBD1 as a possible D gene (6 bases). The germline CDR1 and CDR2 sequences are SGHRS and YFSETQ. Trimming took 6 bases from V and 7 from J, leaving 13 bases between them. The CDR3 consists of 13 residues. The CDR3 DNA is TGCGCCAGCAACTCACAGGGAATCGGGGAGCTGTTTTTT. Translated, it gives CASNSQGIGELFF. The full variable domain, completed using reference TRBV5-1 and TRBJ2-2, is KAGVTQTPRYLIKTRGQQVTLSCSPISGHRSVSWYQQTPGQGLQFLFEYFSETQRNKGNFPGRFSGRQFSNSRSEMNVSTLELGDSALYLCASNSQGIGELFFGEGSRLTVL.

This sequence joins TRBV7-2 and TRBJ2-5, with TRBD2 matching over 13 bases. In germline, CDR1 is SGHTA, CDR2 FQGNSA. The CDR3 sequence is 17 residues long. V gave up 5 bases and J gave up 3 bases; unmatched junction bases: 9. CDR3 amino acids: CASSLWGLAGTKETQYF. DNA of the CDR3: TGTGCCAGCAGCCTATGGGGACTAGCGGGAACTAAAGAGACCCAGTACTTC.

The gene calls are TRBV5-1 and TRBJ2-2, with D possibly TRBD1 on 6 matching bases. This CDR3 contains 14 residues. V dropped 4 bases and J dropped 4 bases, with 11 bases sitting between them. Germline assignment: CDR1 SGHRS and CDR2 YFSETQ. The CDR3 nucleotides are TGCGCCAGCAGCAAAAGGACAGCCACCGGGGAGCTGTTTTTT. Amino acids: CASSKRTATGELFF.